Below, 9 T cell receptor beta chains from the same sample are listed, as sequenced in a study of T cells in Graves' hyperthyroidism and ophthalmopathy. Researchers took RNA transcripts and amplified the TCR beta CDR3 regions from them. The study used the HTBI primer set for a first-round RT-PCR of the TCR CDR3. TCRdb processed the multiplex PCR reads anew with MiXCR; each CDR3 protein has one entry. Seen here are 90,000 to 120,000 distinct CDR3 sequences, 15% to 20% observed once, and the top ten hold 40% to 50%. Sequences were obtained from blood. Every receptor here comes from a woman in her forties or fifties with Graves' hyperthyroidism.

V and J are TRBV11-2 and TRBJ2-7, with 11 positions matching TRBD2. The CDR3 is made up of 14 amino acids. In germline, CDR1 is SGHAT, CDR2 FQNNGV. V lost 5 bases and J lost 5; bases outside the gene matches: 5. The CDR3 nucleotides read TGTGCCAGCAGCCGACTAGCGGGACTCAACGAGCAGTACGTC. Translated, it gives CASSRLAGLNEQYV.

The V call is TRBV7-2, the J call TRBJ1-5; possible D gene TRBD1, 6 bases. Germline CDR1 and CDR2: SGHTA and FQGNSA. Trimming shortened V by 0 bases and J by 4 bases, and 10 bases separated the two germline ends. This CDR3 is built from 15 residues. CDR3: CASSLAPTGNQPQHF. For the CDR3, the DNA is TGTGCCAGCAGCTTAGCCCCTACAGGGAATCAGCCCCAGCATTTT.

To note about this clonotype: One base away lies a much larger clone, so this may be a sequencing read error. The J gene is TRBJ2-7, the V gene TRBV11-2, with 8 bases aligning to TRBD1. The CDR3 has 11 amino acids. The trim removed 8 bases at V and 11 bases at J, leaving 8 bases unmatched. The germline gives CDR1 SGHAT, CDR2 FQNNGV. In DNA, the CDR3 is TGTGCCAGCGGCCAGACAGGGGAGGAGTACTTC. This codes for CASGQTGEEYF.

The table lists this clonotype with many counts. The chain is built from TRBV2 and TRBJ1-1; maybe TRBD1 (5 bases). CDR1 is SNHLY, CDR2 FYNNEI, per germline. V was pared by 5 bases and J by 9 bases, with 16 bases between. The CDR3 extends over 13 amino acids. The CDR3 region has the DNA TGTGCCAGCAGTACTGGGGGAGGGTTTCAAGCTTTCTTT. Amino acids: CASSTGGGFQAFF.

This clonotype was seen ten or more times. The chain combines TRBV28 with TRBJ1-1; D possibly corresponds to TRBD1 (5 bases). V was clipped by 7 bases and J by 1 base, with 13 bases between them. The CDR3 has 14 residues. Germline CDR1 and CDR2: MDHEN and SYDVKM. The CDR3 here is CASTWGGRNTEAFF. CDR3 nucleotides: TGTGCCAGCACCTGGGGGGGTAGGAACACTGAAGCTTTCTTT.

This clonotype was detected ten times or more. V is TRBV18 and J is TRBJ1-1; D may be TRBD1 (5 bases). The V and J ends lost 2 bases and 10 bases respectively, with 17 bases between them. CDR3 length: 14 amino acids. Germline CDR1 KGHSH, CDR2 LQKENI. The CDR3 reads CASSPVVGDVRAFF. The CDR3 nucleotides read TGTGCCAGCTCACCAGTTGTAGGGGATGTACGAGCTTTCTTT.

Many counts were recorded for this clonotype. This chain joins TRBV2 and TRBJ1-1; maybe TRBD1 (6 bases). V gave up 6 bases and J gave up 1 base, with 9 bases separating them. There are 13 residues in the CDR3. From germline, CDR1 is SNHLY and CDR2 FYNNEI. The CDR3 here is CASRVRGNTEAFF. The CDR3 region has the DNA TGTGCCAGCAGAGTCAGGGGGAACACTGAAGCTTTCTTT.

This clonotype was picked up many times. This sequence joins TRBV12-3 or TRBV12-4 and TRBJ2-1; a weak D match, TRBD2 (6 bases). V lost 5 bases and J lost 7, with 18 bases in between. The CDR3 has 15 amino acids. CDR3 residues: CASSVRGIGRNEQFF. The CDR3 DNA follows: TGTGCCAGCAGTGTGCGGGGAATAGGCCGGAATGAGCAGTTCTTC.

This clonotype was counted at least ten times. As DNA, the CDR3 is TGCGCCAGCAGCCAAGACGCGACAGGCATCTATGGCTACACCTTC. This encodes CASSQDATGIYGYTF. The chain joins TRBV4-1 to TRBJ1-2; possibly TRBD1 for D (6 bases). The CDR3 is 15 residues long. V lost 0 bases and J 4 bases, leaving 12 bases between the germline ends. The germline V gene encodes CDR1 MGHRA and CDR2 YSYEKL.